The 19 T cell receptor beta chains reported below all come from one sample, sequenced in a study of T cell responses to AZD1222 COVID-19 vaccine. Repertoires were generated with immunoSEQ multiplex PCR, while TCRdb's copy carries only in-frame clones and drops some. Seen here are 65,000 to 75,000 clones, over 60% observed once, and the top ten hold roughly 50%. Sequences were derived from peripheral blood, sampled 28 days after the second AZD1222 dose. The source of these receptors is an adult who received the AZD1222 COVID-19 vaccine.

This rearrangement joins TRBV2 to TRBJ2-2, with D possibly TRBD1 on 6 matching bases. The CDR3 totals 13 residues. Germline-derived CDR1 and CDR2 are SNHLY and FYNNEI. Trimming shortened V by 2 bases and J by 5 bases, and 6 bases separated the two germline ends. CDR3 residues: CASSEQGTGELFF. The CDR3 coding sequence is TGTGCCAGCAGTGAACAGGGGACCGGGGAGCTGTTTTTT.

The V and J genes are TRBV6-6 and TRBJ1-5; D gene unclear. The CDR3 runs 13 residues. V lost 5 bases and J lost 0, with 5 bases in between. Germline V gene sequence: CDR1 MNHNY, CDR2 SVGAGI (reference sequence). Here the CDR3 DNA reads TGTGCCAGCAGTCCGGATAGCAATCAGCCCCAGCATTTT. Protein: CASSPDSNQPQHF.

V usage is TRBV29-1 and J usage is TRBJ2-1; perhaps D is TRBD1 or TRBD2 (5 bases each). V was cut by 3 bases and J by 6 bases, with 12 bases left in between. The germline gives CDR1 SQVTM, CDR2 ANQGSEA. This CDR3 comprises 13 residues. In nucleotides, the CDR3 is TGCAGCGTTGAGAAAGGGACCGGCAATGAGCAGTTCTTC. This codes for CSVEKGTGNEQFF.

The V gene is TRBV9, the J gene TRBJ2-7, with D hard to call. Germline V gives CDR1 SGDLS, CDR2 YYNGEE. CDR3 length: 14 residues. The ends were cut back, 0 bases at V and 0 bases at J, with 7 bases in the middle. The CDR3 here is CASSVDMFSYEQYF. CDR3 bases: TGTGCCAGCAGCGTAGATATGTTCTCCTACGAGCAGTACTTC.

Only a few counts were recorded for this clone. This sequence joins TRBV28 and TRBJ2-5, with 8 bases identical to TRBD1. CDR1 MDHEN and CDR2 SYDVKM come from the germline V gene. The CDR3 loop spans 14 amino acids. V trimming: 8 bases; J trimming: 5 bases; junction bases outside the gene matches: 10. The CDR3 DNA is TGTGCCAGCTGCGGAGCAGGGGGCCTGGAGACCCAGTACTTC. Translating it yields CASCGAGGLETQYF.

This sequence joins TRBV12-3 or TRBV12-4 and TRBJ2-5; D ambiguous. The CDR3 runs to 13 residues. V lost 2 bases and J 5 bases, leaving 9 bases between the germline ends. The CDR3 region is CASSLSGFETQYF. The CDR3 region has the DNA TGTGCCAGCAGTTTATCGGGTTTTGAGACCCAGTACTTC.

The chain joins TRBV7-2 to TRBJ1-5; D gene ambiguous. The CDR3 length is 14 residues. Trimming took 0 bases from V and 5 from J, leaving 8 bases between them. CDR1 is SGHTA, CDR2 FQGNSA, per germline. The CDR3 DNA reads as TGTGCCAGCAGCTTAGCGCTTGGTTATCAGCCCCAGCATTTT. This gives the protein CASSLALGYQPQHF.

V gene TRBV5-1 combines with J gene TRBJ1-2; no firm D call. The CDR3 spans 14 residues. Trimming pared 0 bases from V and 1 base from J, leaving 7 bases between. Germline CDR1 SGHRS, CDR2 YFSETQ. The CDR3 region is CASSLAQSNYGYTF. In DNA form, the CDR3 reads TGCGCCAGCAGCTTGGCACAGAGTAACTATGGCTACACCTTC. The full variable domain, with the rest looked up from reference TRBV5-1 and TRBJ1-2, is KAGVTQTPRYLIKTRGQQVTLSCSPISGHRSVSWYQQTPGQGLQFLFEYFSETQRNKGNFPGRFSGRQFSNSRSEMNVSTLELGDSALYLCASSLAQSNYGYTFGSGTRLTVV.

The chain links TRBV3-1 (or the pseudogene TRBV3-2) to TRBJ1-5; D possibly corresponds to TRBD1 (6 bases). Germline CDR1 LGHDT, CDR2 YNNKEL (reference sequence). V dropped 0 bases and J dropped 7 bases, with 13 bases sitting between them. CDR3 length: 15 amino acids. The CDR3 sequence: CASSQDARGSQPQHF. The CDR3 DNA follows: TGTGCCAGCAGCCAAGACGCCAGGGGAAGCCAGCCCCAGCATTTT.

The chain combines TRBV28 with TRBJ2-5, with D perhaps assigned TRBD1 or TRBD2 (6 bases each). Deletions cut 5 bases from V and 5 bases from J, with 12 bases between. Per the germline V gene, CDR1 is MDHEN and CDR2 is SYDVKM. This CDR3 spans 13 amino acids. The CDR3 region has the DNA TGTGCCAGCAGTAGGGGGGCGAGGGAGACCCAGTACTTC. Its protein is CASSRGARETQYF.

The chain links TRBV21-1 to TRBJ2-7; the tabulated D call, TRBD2, remains unverified against the DNA. TRBV21-1 counts as a pseudogene. The CDR3 spans 15 residues. The DNA for the CDR3 is TGTGCCAGCCCTTACGGGCGGGAGGGTTCCTACGAGCAGTACTTC. Translating it yields CASPYGREGSYEQYF.

The gene calls are TRBV5-1 and TRBJ2-5; D uncertain. This CDR3 has 12 amino acids. Germline V CDR1 and CDR2: SGHRS, YFSETQ. V lost 0 bases and J lost 5, with 5 bases in between. The CDR3: CASSLVTETQYF. In nucleotides, the CDR3 is TGCGCCAGCAGCTTGGTCACGGAGACCCAGTACTTC.

The V gene is TRBV12-3 or TRBV12-4, the J gene TRBJ2-7, with a weak D call TRBD2 (6 bases). The germline V and J ends were trimmed by 6 bases and 2 bases, with 8 bases remaining between them. CDR3 length: 12 amino acids. CDR3 sequence: CASSGEAYEQYF. CDR3 nucleotide sequence: TGTGCCAGCAGCGGGGAGGCCTACGAGCAGTACTTC.

V gene TRBV19 combines with J gene TRBJ2-4, with 13 bases identical to TRBD2. This CDR3 contains 19 residues. Germline assignment: CDR1 LNHDA and CDR2 SQIVND (reference sequence). Germline trimming cut 6 bases from V and 2 bases from J; bases unmatched to any gene: 13. CDR3 sequence reads: CASSPSGLAGSVSKNIQYF. In DNA, the CDR3 is TGTGCCAGTAGCCCCTCGGGACTAGCGGGGTCGGTATCCAAAAACATTCAGTACTTC.

Only one count was recorded for this clone. The same CDR3 arises from other DNA sequences in this sample as well. J is TRBJ2-5 and V is TRBV5-1; 9 bases line up with TRBD2. J was trimmed by 3 bases and V by 0 bases; bases with no gene match: 6. This CDR3 has 16 residues. Per germline, CDR1 SGHRS and CDR2 YFSETQ. CDR3 nucleotides: TGCGCCAGCAGCTTGGGGCGGGGGGGCCTTGAAGAGACCCAGTACTTC. This codes for CASSLGRGGLEETQYF.

V is TRBV6-5 and J is TRBJ2-7; 10 bases line up with TRBD1. The V gene's germline CDR1 is MNHEY and CDR2 SVGAGI. This CDR3 is built from 15 residues. Trimming took 0 bases from V and 6 from J; bases not matched to a gene: 5. The CDR3 reads CASSYSGTGVFEQYF. CDR3 bases: TGTGCCAGCAGTTACTCCGGGACAGGGGTATTCGAGCAGTACTTC.

The chain links TRBV28 to TRBJ2-7; D might be TRBD1 (5 bases). The CDR3 spans 13 residues. CDR1 and CDR2 from the germline V gene are MDHEN and SYDVKM. V was cut by 7 bases and J by 6 bases, with 16 bases left in between. CDR3 nucleotides: TGTGCCAGCAATCCAGGGTCGGTGAGCGAGCAGTACTTC. This sequence encodes CASNPGSVSEQYF.

This clone was observed a handful of times. This chain links TRBV5-4 with TRBJ2-1; D may be TRBD2 (6 bases). The CDR3 contains 14 residues. Germline V gene lookup returns CDR1 SGHNT and CDR2 YYREEE (reference sequence). The V and J ends lost 4 bases and 10 bases respectively, with 18 bases between them. The CDR3, as DNA: TGTGCCAGCAGCCCGGGACTTTCCCCCGGCGAGCAGTTCTTC. Its protein is CASSPGLSPGEQFF.

CDR3 nucleotide sequence: TGTGCCAGCTCACTAACTTTAGCGGGGGACACAGATACGCAGTATTTT. Protein product: CASSLTLAGDTDTQYF. The chain combines TRBV18 with TRBJ2-3; 9 positions match TRBD2. The CDR3 contains 16 residues. V lost 4 bases, J lost 2 bases, and 7 bases stayed unmatched. Per germline, CDR1 KGHSH and CDR2 LQKENI.